The source of this T cell receptor beta chain is a study of T cell responses to AZD1222 COVID-19 vaccine. At the level of the study: The study pooled second doses at about 4 or about 12 weeks. Study-level points and caveats: Repertoires were sampled only after the peak T cell response. The donors showed a predominance of white British ancestry and of females, with possible underestimation of clonal diversity. Following two doses of AZD1222, Spike-specific TCR breadth and depth rose.

Trimming shortened V by 7 bases and J by 6 bases, and 7 bases separated the two germline ends. CDR3 length: 11 residues. CDR1 is GTSNPN and CDR2 is SVGIG in the germline V gene (reference sequence). Worth noting for this clone: Its target is not known.

Measured with immunoSEQ multiplex PCR; TCRdb has only the in-frame clones, and not every one. The repertoire includes about 170,000 clones, about nine tenths of them detected once, and about 1.6% sits in the top ten. The chain uses TRBV30 and TRBJ1-6; no clear D. This material consisted of peripheral blood, taken on day 0 of AZD1222 vaccination. The receptor was derived from an adult in good health. The CDR3 bases are TGTGCCTCATCGGGTAATTCACCCCTCCACTTT. This codes for CASSGNSPLHF.